Listed here are 15 T cell receptor beta chains from one sample, sequenced in a study of T cells in Graves' hyperthyroidism and ophthalmopathy. Amplification of TCR beta CDR3 regions used RNA as the template. TCR CDR3 regions were first amplified by RT-PCR with HTBI primers. TCRdb re-analysed the multiplex PCR reads in MiXCR, keeping a single row per CDR3 protein. Seen here are 450,000 to 550,000 distinct CDR3 sequences, around 24% observed once, and the top ten hold over 9%. The sample consisted of blood. All receptors come from a young woman with Graves' ophthalmopathy.

This clonotype was recorded at least ten times. V usage is TRBV6-1 and J usage is TRBJ2-6; possibly TRBD2 for D (6 bases). The CDR3 length is 15 residues. V was pared by 6 bases and J by 1 base, with 10 bases between. Germline loops: CDR1 MNHNS, CDR2 SASEGT. CDR3 residues: CASRPSGSGANVLTF. CDR3 bases: TGTGCCAGCAGGCCGAGCGGGTCTGGGGCCAACGTCCTGACTTTC.

The CDR3 bases are TGTGCCAGCAGTTCCCCAAACAGGGGGAACACTGAAGCTTTCTTT. It is translated as CASSSPNRGNTEAFF. V is TRBV12-3 or TRBV12-4 and J is TRBJ1-1; 7 nucleotides match TRBD1. The length of the CDR3 is 15 residues. Trimming at V came to 4 bases and at J to 1 base, leaving 6 bases not matched to a gene.

The J gene is TRBJ1-1, the V gene TRBV11-2, with TRBD1 identical over 7 bases. Germline CDR1 and CDR2: SGHAT and FQNNGV. The CDR3 runs to 15 residues. V was pared by 6 bases and J by 3 bases, with 10 bases of the junction left unmatched. The CDR3 here is CASRHNRGSDTEAFF. In DNA form, the CDR3 reads TGTGCCAGCAGACATAACAGGGGATCGGACACTGAAGCTTTCTTT.

This chain links TRBV12-3 or TRBV12-4 with TRBJ1-5; possible D gene TRBD1, 5 bases. This CDR3 spans 15 amino acids. V was pared by 5 bases and J by 7 bases, with 18 bases between. The CDR3 bases are TGTGCCAGCAGTAAAGGGGTCTCGAGTGGACAGCCCCAGCATTTT. This encodes CASSKGVSSGQPQHF.

The chain is built from TRBV20-1 and TRBJ1-2, with D perhaps TRBD1 (5 bases). CDR1 is DFQATT, CDR2 SNEGSKA, per germline (reference sequence). The V end lost 7 bases, the J end lost 6 bases, and 12 bases lay between the germline ends. The CDR3 length is 11 residues. CDR3 sequence: CSDQGGDGYTF. The DNA of the CDR3 is TGCAGTGACCAGGGAGGGGATGGCTACACCTTC.

Ten or more counts support this clonotype. The junction differs from germline at one of its ends, possibly a read error. This chain connects TRBV27 to TRBJ2-5; 9 nucleotides match TRBD2. Germline lookup yields CDR1 MNHEY and CDR2 SMNVEV (reference sequence). There are 18 residues in the CDR3. The CDR3 DNA sequence: TGTGCCAGCAGTCACGACTGGGCGGGGGGGCTTTTACAAGGGACCCAGTACTTC. Its protein product is CASSHDWAGGLLQGTQYF.

This chain uses TRBV5-1 with TRBJ2-3, with 7 bases that match TRBD2. Per the germline V gene, CDR1 is SGHRS and CDR2 is YFSETQ. V lost 2 bases, J lost 1 base, and 4 bases stayed unmatched. This CDR3 comprises 15 residues. The CDR3 DNA is TGCGCCAGCAGCTTAAGCGGGGCGGGCACAGATACGCAGTATTTT. This encodes CASSLSGAGTDTQYF.

The table lists this clonotype with many counts. The rearrangement uses TRBV18 and TRBJ1-2, with 11 positions matching TRBD1. CDR3 length: 11 residues. Trimming at V came to 3 bases and at J to 13 bases, leaving 1 base not matched to a gene. The germline gives CDR1 KGHSH, CDR2 LQKENI. The CDR3 nucleotides read TGTGCCAGCTCACCCGGACAGGGGGCCACCTTC. Translating it yields CASSPGQGATF.

This clonotype was recorded at least ten times. This chain connects TRBV15 to TRBJ1-3, with a tentative D call TRBD1 (5 bases). The germline CDR1 and CDR2 sequences are LNHNV and YYDKDF (reference sequence). The germline V and J ends were trimmed by 0 bases and 1 base, with 10 bases remaining between them. The CDR3 is made up of 16 amino acids. The CDR3 spells CATSRDSAGSGNTIYF. CDR3 nucleotides: TGTGCCACCAGCAGAGACTCCGCAGGGTCTGGAAACACCATATATTTT.

This clonotype was seen at least ten times. The chain carries TRBV19 and TRBJ1-1; 7 nucleotides line up with TRBD1. The CDR3 contains 16 residues. Germline loops: CDR1 LNHDA, CDR2 SQIVND (reference sequence). V gave up 5 bases and J gave up 5 bases; unmatched junction bases: 14. CDR3 amino acids: CASSVIPQGKGTEAFF. The CDR3 nucleotides read TGTGCCAGTAGTGTCATACCACAGGGGAAGGGTACTGAAGCTTTCTTT.

This clonotype was found many times. The chain combines TRBV12-3 or TRBV12-4 with TRBJ1-1; D gene unclear. The CDR3 covers 13 residues. Trimming removed 5 bases at V and 1 base at J, with 8 bases between. The CDR3 reads CASSAHRNTEAFF. CDR3 DNA sequence: TGTGCCAGCAGTGCACACAGGAACACTGAAGCTTTCTTT.

This clonotype was counted a few times. This rearrangement joins TRBV2 to TRBJ2-2; D call uncertain. This CDR3 has 14 amino acids. V lost 6 bases to trimming and J lost 1 base, with 9 bases between them. Per germline, CDR1 SNHLY and CDR2 FYNNEI. CDR3: CASRYTQNTGELFF. The CDR3 nucleotides are TGTGCCAGCAGGTACACACAGAACACCGGGGAGCTGTTTTTT.

In its sample, this clonotype was seen many times. The rearrangement joins TRBV7-2 to TRBJ2-5; 13 bases fit TRBD2. This CDR3 spans 15 amino acids. V shed 5 bases and J 5 bases; nucleotides not matched to a gene: 5. Germline V gives CDR1 SGHTA, CDR2 FQGNSA. CDR3 amino acids: CASSRTSGGAETQYF. The CDR3 DNA sequence: TGTGCCAGCAGCCGTACTAGCGGGGGGGCCGAGACCCAGTACTTC.

This clonotype showed up many times. This sequence joins TRBV6-1 and TRBJ1-2, with 8 bases matching TRBD1. The J segment lost 3 bases and the V segment lost 5 bases, leaving 8 bases of the junction unmatched. Germline V CDR1 and CDR2: MNHNS, SASEGT. The CDR3 is made up of 15 amino acids. The chain's CDR3 is CASSRETGADYGYTF. The CDR3 DNA follows: TGTGCCAGCAGTCGAGAGACAGGGGCTGACTATGGCTACACCTTC.

This clonotype came up many times. This chain uses TRBV15 with TRBJ1-5, with unresolved D. In germline, CDR1 is LNHNV, CDR2 YYDKDF (reference sequence). The V and J ends lost 0 bases and 7 bases respectively, with 7 bases between them. The CDR3 has 13 residues. The CDR3 spells CATSRDPEQPQHF. The CDR3 region has the DNA TGTGCCACCAGCAGAGATCCTGAGCAGCCCCAGCATTTT.